This is a list of T cell receptor beta chains from one sample in a study of blood T cell repertoires in COVID-19. Here immunoSEQ multiplex PCR was the method, and the copy in TCRdb shows in-frame clones only, minus some. This table has a few hundred thousand clones, around nine tenths appearing once. The specimen sequenced was PBMCs or T cells enriched from blood (not recorded which). The receptors shown here come from a woman aged 60 to 75 in a cohort exposed to, infected with or recovered from COVID-19 (not recorded which). Each CDR3 is given with its conserved first and last residue. The order of the fields is J gene, clone size, D gene, V gene, CDR3 protein, CDR3 DNA. A D gene is named only where the DNA matches it firmly. The size of a clone is reported for some rows only, either as once, few or many, or as a class for expanded clones.

J: TRBJ1-2; size: once; D: .; V: TRBV3-1/TRBV3-2; CDR3: CASSQQGLTYGYTF; DNA: TGTGCCAGCAGTCAACAGGGCCTAACTTATGGCTACACCTTC
J: TRBJ1-5; size: .; D: .; V: TRBV5-1; CDR3: CASSLGQNNQPQHF; DNA: TGCGCCAGCAGCTTGGGACAGAACAATCAGCCCCAGCATTTT
J: TRBJ2-7; size: .; D: .; V: TRBV5-1; CDR3: CASSVSGYEQYF; DNA: TGCGCCAGCAGCGTTTCGGGTTACGAGCAGTACTTC
J: TRBJ1-1; size: .; D: .; V: TRBV28; CDR3: CASSRNTEAFF; DNA: TGTGCCAGCTCCCGGAACACTGAAGCTTTCTTT
J: TRBJ2-7; size: .; D: .; V: TRBV5-1; CDR3: CASSLMGGSSYEQYF; DNA: TGCGCCAGCAGCTTGATGGGAGGTAGCTCCTACGAGCAGTACTTC
J: TRBJ1-1; size: once; D: .; V: TRBV27; CDR3: CASSFRENTEAFF; DNA: TGTGCCAGCAGTTTTCGGGAGAACACTGAAGCTTTCTTT
J: TRBJ1-5; size: .; D: .; V: TRBV28; CDR3: CASRPVTGQPQHF; DNA: TGTGCCAGCAGGCCGGTCACGGGTCAGCCCCAGCATTTT
J: TRBJ2-3; size: .; D: TRBD2; V: TRBV15; CDR3: CATSRVGGGGRATDTQYF; DNA: TGTGCCACCAGCAGAGTAGGCGGCGGAGGGAGGGCCACAGATACGCAGTATTTT
J: TRBJ2-2; size: .; D: TRBD1; V: TRBV28; CDR3: CASSWPGTGNTGELFF; DNA: TGTGCCAGCAGTTGGCCCGGGACAGGGAACACCGGGGAGCTGTTTTTT
J: TRBJ1-2; size: .; D: TRBD1; V: TRBV2; CDR3: CARHRDRGGSGYTF; DNA: TGTGCCAGGCACCGGGACAGGGGCGGTTCTGGCTACACCTTC
J: TRBJ1-3; size: .; D: TRBD1; V: TRBV18; CDR3: CASSPSIGTGGITGNTIYF; DNA: TGTGCCAGCTCACCAAGCATCGGGACAGGGGGGATTACTGGAAACACCATATATTTT
J: TRBJ1-2; size: .; D: .; V: TRBV7-2; CDR3: CASSLSRGGYGYTF; DNA: TGTGCCAGCAGCTTAAGCAGGGGCGGCTATGGCTACACCTTC
J: TRBJ2-1; size: .; D: .; V: TRBV11-2; CDR3: CASSESPRRNEQFF; DNA: TGTGCCAGCAGCGAATCACCTAGGAGGAATGAGCAGTTCTTC
J: TRBJ2-5; size: .; D: .; V: TRBV24-1; CDR3: CATSDFDLGIRETQYF; DNA: TGTGCCACCAGTGATTTTGACCTCGGGATTAGAGAGACCCAGTACTTC
J: TRBJ2-1; size: once; D: TRBD2; V: TRBV7-3; CDR3: CASSLSGSYNEQFF; DNA: TGTGCCAGCAGCTTAAGCGGGAGCTACAATGAGCAGTTCTTC
J: TRBJ1-3; size: .; D: .; V: TRBV28; CDR3: CASSFGGGLPSGNTIYF; DNA: TGTGCCAGCAGTTTTGGGGGGGGCCTGCCCTCTGGAAACACCATATATTTT
J: TRBJ1-4; size: .; D: .; V: TRBV28; CDR3: CASSPPGFNEKLFF; DNA: TGTGCCAGCAGTCCCCCCGGTTTTAATGAAAAACTGTTTTTT
J: TRBJ2-7; size: .; D: TRBD2; V: TRBV7-2; CDR3: CASSLGSGGSSYEQYF; DNA: TGTGCCAGCAGCTTAGGTAGCGGGGGCAGCTCCTACGAGCAGTACTTC
J: TRBJ1-4; size: .; D: .; V: TRBV7-9; CDR3: CASSLVLDTLHPEKLFF; DNA: TGTGCCAGCAGCTTAGTTCTGGACACCCTTCATCCGGAAAAACTGTTTTTT
J: TRBJ1-2; size: .; D: .; V: TRBV7-2; CDR3: CASSLERVGYTF; DNA: TGTGCCAGCAGCTTAGAGAGGGTTGGCTACACCTTC
J: TRBJ2-3; size: .; D: TRBD2; V: TRBV10-2; CDR3: CASSEGRLAGGDTQYF; DNA: TGCGCCAGCAGTGAGGGGCGACTAGCGGGAGGTGATACGCAGTATTTT
J: TRBJ2-1; size: .; D: .; V: TRBV5-1; CDR3: CASSFSRGAYNEQFF; DNA: TGCGCCAGCAGCTTTTCCAGGGGCGCCTACAATGAGCAGTTCTTC
J: TRBJ1-1; size: few; D: .; V: TRBV15; CDR3: CATSRGGGNIGYTEAFF; DNA: TGTGCCACCAGCAGAGGGGGAGGGAATATCGGGTACACTGAAGCTTTCTTT
J: TRBJ1-6; size: .; D: TRBD1; V: TRBV5-1; CDR3: CASSSWDRGRNSPLHF; DNA: TGCGCCAGCAGCTCCTGGGACAGGGGTAGGAATTCACCCCTCCACTTT